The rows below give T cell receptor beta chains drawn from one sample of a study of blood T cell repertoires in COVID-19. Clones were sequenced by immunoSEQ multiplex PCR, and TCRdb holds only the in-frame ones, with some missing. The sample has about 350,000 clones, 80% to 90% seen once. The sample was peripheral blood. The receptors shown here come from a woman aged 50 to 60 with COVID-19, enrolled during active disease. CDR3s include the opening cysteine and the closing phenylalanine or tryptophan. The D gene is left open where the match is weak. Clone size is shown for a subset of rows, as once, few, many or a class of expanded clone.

CASRGVSTEAFF	TGCGCCAGCAGAGGGGTTTCCACTGAAGCTTTCTTT	few	NA	TRBJ1-1	TRBV10-2
CASSWGRASGTPSDTQYF	TGTGCCAGCAGTTGGGGTCGGGCTAGCGGAACACCCTCAGATACGCAGTATTTT	NA	TRBD2	TRBJ2-3	TRBV11-2
CASSLAVGPVSTQYF	TGTGCCAGCAGTCTAGCGGTGGGGCCTGTTAGTACGCAGTATTTT	NA	TRBD2	TRBJ2-3	TRBV6-2/TRBV6-3
CSVGDPGEKLFF	TGCAGCGTTGGCGACCCGGGAGAAAAACTGTTTTTT	NA	NA	TRBJ1-4	TRBV29-1
CASSLTGTYYGYTF	TGTGCCAGCAGCCTGACCGGGACTTACTATGGCTACACCTTC	NA	NA	TRBJ1-2	TRBV3-1/TRBV3-2
CASSWDSSIGYTF	TGTGCCAGCAGCTGGGACAGCAGTATTGGCTACACCTTC	NA	TRBD1	TRBJ1-2	TRBV7-9
CASRVLAGTGEQYF	TGTGCCAGCAGGGTCCTAGCCGGAACGGGCGAGCAGTACTTC	NA	NA	TRBJ2-7	TRBV14
CASSGLGQPNYGYTF	TGTGCCAGCTCAGGGTTGGGACAGCCTAACTATGGCTACACCTTC	once	TRBD1	TRBJ1-2	TRBV18
CASSSTTDRPYEQYF	TGTGCCAGCAGCTCAACCACCGACAGGCCCTACGAGCAGTACTTC	NA	NA	TRBJ2-7	TRBV11-2
CASRGSGYEQYF	TGTGCCAGCAGGGGCAGCGGCTACGAGCAGTACTTC	NA	NA	TRBJ2-7	TRBV2
CASSLSPPRDEQFF	TGTGCCAGCAGTCTTAGCCCGCCCCGGGATGAGCAGTTCTTC	NA	NA	TRBJ2-1	TRBV2
CASRGALAGGYNEQFF	TGTGCCAGTAGGGGAGCCCTAGCGGGGGGCTACAATGAGCAGTTCTTC	NA	TRBD2	TRBJ2-1	TRBV19
CASSPDGRQNTGELFF	TGTGCCAGCTCACCAGACGGGAGACAGAACACCGGGGAGCTGTTTTTT	NA	NA	TRBJ2-2	TRBV18
CASSPFTDTQYF	TGTGCCAGCAGCCCTTTCACAGATACGCAGTATTTT	NA	NA	TRBJ2-3	TRBV11-2
CASSTGQRSYNEQFF	TGTGCCAGCAGCACCGGACAGCGCTCCTACAATGAGCAGTTCTTC	NA	NA	TRBJ2-1	TRBV7-2